Below, one TCR beta chain is given with its context. Its antigen remains unidentified. The data stem from a study of identical twins. The study, taken as a whole, reports: Out-of-frame sharing of TCR alpha in monozygotic twins was underestimated by models. Insertions were reduced in abundant cord blood beta clonotypes but not in memory repertoires.

Trimming stripped 1 base from V and 6 bases from J, with 9 bases between. CDR1 is SGHDT, CDR2 YYEEEE, per germline. The CDR3 is 13 residues long. TCRdb re-called the 5' RACE reads through MiXCR, storing one row per CDR3 protein. The sample has some 730,000 distinct CDR3 sequences, around a sixth seen once. These same records also appear under a second study, on T cells expressing NK-cell markers. This second study says: Specificity for HCMV among expanded NKG2C+ T cell clones was not established.

This rearrangement joins TRBV5-6 to TRBJ2-3; D ambiguous. Sequenced material: PBMCs. This clonotype was obtained from a woman younger than 30 in good health. The CDR3: CASSLKVRDTQYF. The CDR3 coding sequence is TGTGCCAGCAGCTTGAAGGTCAGGGATACGCAGTATTTT.